This T cell receptor beta chain was observed in a study of shared clonotypes between healthy human individuals. This CDR3 has 17 amino acids. V lost 5 bases, J lost 5 bases, and 21 bases lay in between. Per germline, CDR1 SEHNR and CDR2 FQNEAQ (reference sequence). The assay was immunoSEQ multiplex PCR, and TCRdb's table has in-frame clones only and misses some. The data contain 550,000 to 700,000 clones, about three quarters of them seen just once; the ten biggest clones take up 1.5% to 2%. Details on this clone: Its specificity is unknown.

Study-level findings and limits: How much donors shared clonotypes was expected to be affected by sequencing depth.

The chain carries TRBV7-9 and TRBJ2-2; D is possibly TRBD2 (5 bases). Sample: memory CD4+ T cells sorted from blood. Subset specified: CD45RA-negative fraction. This receptor was taken from a woman under 40 in good health. CDR3 nucleotides: TGTGCCAGCAGCACCTCCCTAGCCGCGTTACTAACCGGGGAGCTGTTTTTT. Translating it yields CASSTSLAALLTGELFF.